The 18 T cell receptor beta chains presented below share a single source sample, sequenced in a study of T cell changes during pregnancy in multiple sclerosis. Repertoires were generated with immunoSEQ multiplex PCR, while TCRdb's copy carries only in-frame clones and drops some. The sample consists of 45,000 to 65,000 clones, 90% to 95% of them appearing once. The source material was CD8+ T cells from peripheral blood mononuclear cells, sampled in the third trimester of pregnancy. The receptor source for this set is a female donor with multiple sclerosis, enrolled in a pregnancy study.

DNA of the CDR3: TGTGCCAGCAGTTCCGGGACTAGCGGGGAATGGAAGCAGTACTTC. As protein: CASSSGTSGEWKQYF. The gene calls are TRBV6-5 and TRBJ2-7; 13 nucleotides match TRBD2. J was trimmed by 8 bases and V by 4 bases; bases with no gene match: 8. This CDR3 is 15 amino acids long. The V gene's germline CDR1 is MNHEY and CDR2 SVGAGI.

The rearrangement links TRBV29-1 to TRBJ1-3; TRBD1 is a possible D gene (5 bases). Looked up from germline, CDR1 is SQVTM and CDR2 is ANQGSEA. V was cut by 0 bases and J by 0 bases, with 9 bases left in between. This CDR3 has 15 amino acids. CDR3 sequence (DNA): TGCAGCGTTGAAGAGCCCAGGGACTCTGGAAACACCATATATTTT. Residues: CSVEEPRDSGNTIYF.

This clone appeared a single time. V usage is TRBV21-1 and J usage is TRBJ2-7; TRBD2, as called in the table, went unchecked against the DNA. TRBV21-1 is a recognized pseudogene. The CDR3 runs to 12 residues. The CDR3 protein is CASSKRVAEQYF. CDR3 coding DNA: TGTGCCAGCAGCAAGCGGGTTGCCGAGCAGTACTTC.

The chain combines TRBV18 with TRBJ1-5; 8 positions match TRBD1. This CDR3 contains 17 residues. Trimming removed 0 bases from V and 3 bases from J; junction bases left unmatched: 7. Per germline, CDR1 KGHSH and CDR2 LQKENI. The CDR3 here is CASSPPDSTGVNQPQHF. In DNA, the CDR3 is TGTGCCAGCTCACCACCGGATTCGACAGGGGTCAATCAGCCCCAGCATTTT.

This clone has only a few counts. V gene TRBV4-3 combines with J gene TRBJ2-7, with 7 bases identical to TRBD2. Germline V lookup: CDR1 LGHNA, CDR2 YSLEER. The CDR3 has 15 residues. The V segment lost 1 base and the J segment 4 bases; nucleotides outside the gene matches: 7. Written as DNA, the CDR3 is TGCGCCAGCAGCCAAGGGCGGGAGAAGTTGTACGAGCAGTACTTC. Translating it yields CASSQGREKLYEQYF.

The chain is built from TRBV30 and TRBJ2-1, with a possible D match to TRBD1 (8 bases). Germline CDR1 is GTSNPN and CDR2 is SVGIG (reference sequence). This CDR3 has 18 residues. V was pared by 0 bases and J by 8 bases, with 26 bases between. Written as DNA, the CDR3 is TGTGCCTGGAGTGTACTCAGGCGGGAGACAGGGGCTTACGATGAGCAGTTCTTC. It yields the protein CAWSVLRRETGAYDEQFF.

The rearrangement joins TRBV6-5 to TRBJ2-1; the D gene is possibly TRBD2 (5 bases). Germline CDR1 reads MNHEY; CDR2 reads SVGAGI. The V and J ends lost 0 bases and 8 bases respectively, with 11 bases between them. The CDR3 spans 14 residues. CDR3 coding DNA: TGTGCCAGCAGTTACTCTGCTAGCTTCGATGAGCAGTTCTTC. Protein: CASSYSASFDEQFF.

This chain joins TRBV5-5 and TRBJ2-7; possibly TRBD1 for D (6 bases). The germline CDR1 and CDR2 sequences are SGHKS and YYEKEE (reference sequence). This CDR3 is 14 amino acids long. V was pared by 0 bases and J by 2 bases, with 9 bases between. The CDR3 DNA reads TGTGCCAGCAGCTTGGCGACAGGAGCCTACGAGCAGTACTTC. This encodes CASSLATGAYEQYF.

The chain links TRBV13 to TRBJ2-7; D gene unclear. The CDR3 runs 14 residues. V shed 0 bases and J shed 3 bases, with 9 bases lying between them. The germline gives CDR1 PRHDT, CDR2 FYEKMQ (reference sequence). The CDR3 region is CASSLGGADYEQYF. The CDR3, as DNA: TGTGCCAGCAGCTTAGGAGGTGCGGACTACGAGCAGTACTTC.

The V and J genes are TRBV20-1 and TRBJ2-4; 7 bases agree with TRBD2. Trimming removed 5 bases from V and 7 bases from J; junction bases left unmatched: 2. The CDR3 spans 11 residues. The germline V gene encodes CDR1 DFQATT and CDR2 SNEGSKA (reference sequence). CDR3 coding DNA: TGCAGTGCTCCCGGGGGGAACATTCAGTACTTC. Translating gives CSAPGGNIQYF.

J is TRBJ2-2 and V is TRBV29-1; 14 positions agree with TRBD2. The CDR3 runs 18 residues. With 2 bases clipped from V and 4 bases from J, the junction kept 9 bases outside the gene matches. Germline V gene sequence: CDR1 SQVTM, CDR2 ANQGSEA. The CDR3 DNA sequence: TGCAGCGTTGAAACGGGACTAGCGGGAGTCGGGACCACCGGGGAGCTGTTTTTT. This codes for CSVETGLAGVGTTGELFF.

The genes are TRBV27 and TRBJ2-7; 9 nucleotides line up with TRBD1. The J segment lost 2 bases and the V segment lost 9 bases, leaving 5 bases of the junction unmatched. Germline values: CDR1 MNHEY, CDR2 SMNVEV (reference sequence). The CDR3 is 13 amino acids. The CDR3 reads CARSRDRAYEQYF. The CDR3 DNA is TGTGCCAGGTCGAGGGACAGGGCCTACGAGCAGTACTTC.

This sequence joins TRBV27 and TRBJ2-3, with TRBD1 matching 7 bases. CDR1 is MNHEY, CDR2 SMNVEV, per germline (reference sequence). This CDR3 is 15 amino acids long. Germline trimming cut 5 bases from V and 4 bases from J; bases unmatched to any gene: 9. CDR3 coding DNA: TGTGCCAGCAGTCTCCGACAGGGTTGGGCAGATACGCAGTATTTT. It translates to CASSLRQGWADTQYF.

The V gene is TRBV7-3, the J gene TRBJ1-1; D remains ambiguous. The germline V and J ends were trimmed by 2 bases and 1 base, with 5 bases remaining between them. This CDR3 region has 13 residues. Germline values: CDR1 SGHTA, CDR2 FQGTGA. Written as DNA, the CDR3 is TGTGCCAGCAGCTTACTTCGGAACACTGAAGCTTTCTTT. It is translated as CASSLLRNTEAFF. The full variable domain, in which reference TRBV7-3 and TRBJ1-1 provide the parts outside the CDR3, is GAGVSQTPSNKVTEKGKYVELRCDPISGHTALYWYRQSLGQGPEFLIYFQGTGAADDSGLPNDRFFAVRPEGSVSTLKIQRTERGDSAVYLCASSLLRNTEAFFGQGTRLTVV.

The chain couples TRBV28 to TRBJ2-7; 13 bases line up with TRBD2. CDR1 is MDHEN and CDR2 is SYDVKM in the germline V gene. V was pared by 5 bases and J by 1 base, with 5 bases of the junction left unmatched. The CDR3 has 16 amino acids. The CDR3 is CASSPILAGGSYEQYF. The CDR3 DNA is TGTGCCAGCAGTCCAATACTAGCGGGAGGGTCCTACGAGCAGTACTTC.

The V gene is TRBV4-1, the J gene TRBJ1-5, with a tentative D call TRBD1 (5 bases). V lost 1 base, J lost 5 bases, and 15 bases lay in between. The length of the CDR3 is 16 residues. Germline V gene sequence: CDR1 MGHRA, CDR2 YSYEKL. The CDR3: CASSQVWGSGDQPQHF. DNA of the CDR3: TGCGCCAGCAGCCAAGTATGGGGGAGCGGGGATCAGCCCCAGCATTTT.

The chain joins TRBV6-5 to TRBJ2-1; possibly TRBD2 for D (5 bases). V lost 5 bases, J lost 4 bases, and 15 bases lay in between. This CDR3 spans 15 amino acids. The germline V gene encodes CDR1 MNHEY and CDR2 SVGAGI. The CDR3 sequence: CASSLVPGEYNEQFF. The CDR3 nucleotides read TGTGCCAGCAGTCTGGTCCCCGGGGAATACAATGAGCAGTTCTTC.

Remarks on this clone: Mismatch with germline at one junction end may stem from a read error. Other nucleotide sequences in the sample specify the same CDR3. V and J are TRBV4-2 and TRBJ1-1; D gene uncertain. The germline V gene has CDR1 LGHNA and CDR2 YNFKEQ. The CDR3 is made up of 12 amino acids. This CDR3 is CASSRSPSEAFF. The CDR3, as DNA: TGTGCCAGCAGCCGCTCCCCTAGTGAAGCCTTCTTT.